This entry concerns a single T cell receptor beta chain. What it binds is unknown. This sample is drawn from a study of cytomegalovirus exposure and HLA in healthy donors. Turning to the study itself: Unique TCR beta sequences numbering some 120 million came from 150 million to 200 million T cells in an earlier analysis. Whole-study findings and limits: What a later analysis showed was that several of the most significant clusters appeared linked to common viral pathogens.

The study ran its PCR with 60 Vbeta and 13 Jbeta primers. Libraries were prepared by immunoSEQ multiplex PCR; TCRdb keeps only in-frame clonotypes and omits some of them. The profile shows about 82,000 clones, roughly 74% of them singletons. This CDR3 comprises 13 residues. V lost 5 bases and J lost 8; bases outside the gene matches: 8. In germline, CDR1 is GTSNPN, CDR2 SVGIG (reference sequence). The rearrangement links TRBV30 to TRBJ2-1; 8 positions agree with TRBD1. The TCR originated in a woman aged 45-60 years in good health and CMV-seropositive. Sample: PBMCs. In DNA form, the CDR3 reads TGTGCCTGGTTAATTGCAGGGGGCTATGAGCAGTTCTTC. This sequence encodes CAWLIAGGYEQFF.